This T cell receptor beta chain was identified during a study of T cell repertoires in cytomegalovirus infection. The junction had 0 bases not matched to a gene; V was cut back by 1 base and J by 4 bases. The CDR3 covers 14 residues. Germline V lookup: CDR1 LNHNV, CDR2 YYDKDF (reference sequence). The study, taken as a whole, reports: HLA-C-restricted CMV clonotypes gave the most frequent clonotype in two of eight donors.

TCRdb fed the reads into MiXCR, producing one record per CDR3 protein. The table has approximately 990,000 distinct CDR3 sequences, approximately 32% seen once. This clonotype came up a few times. Its antigen remains unknown. The chain recombines TRBV15 with TRBJ2-5; 10 nucleotides line up with TRBD2. This clonotype was sampled from a human donor in good health (CMV status not recorded). Some clones in this sample may be carry-over from other donors' samples. Sample: cultured CD8+ T cells from PBMCs, taken from culture after CMV antigen stimulation. The CDR3 DNA sequence: TGTGCCACCAGCAGAGGGACTAGCGGAGAGACCCAGTACTTC. This encodes CATSRGTSGETQYF.